One sample yielded the 17 T cell receptor beta chains listed below, sequenced in a study of T cells expressing NK-cell markers. Each CDR3 protein gets one entry in TCRdb, which reprocessed the 5' RACE reads and gives no DNA. This sample contains about 460,000 distinct CDR3 sequences. The sample consisted of blood T cells: a sorted CD56 or NKG2C T cell subset, CD4+ or CD8+ T cells, or bulk PBMC T cells (not recorded which). The receptor source for this set is a woman aged 45-65 years in good health.

The chain uses TRBV7-2 and TRBJ2-1; the TCRdb D gene call, TRBD1, has no DNA to confirm it. This CDR3 has 18 residues. Germline values: CDR1 SGHTA, CDR2 FQGNSA. The CDR3 loop reads CASSLFGGLSSSYNEQFF.

CDR3: CASSSLLAGGSDNEQFF. The chain combines TRBV5-6 with TRBJ2-1; TCRdb gives TRBD2 as the D gene, but with no DNA this cannot be confirmed. This CDR3 contains 17 residues. The germline V gene encodes CDR1 SGHDT and CDR2 YYEEEE.

The chain's CDR3 is CASREGRSEKLFF. The chain employs TRBV19 and TRBJ1-4; the D gene TCRdb calls, TRBD1, cannot be checked with no DNA. The CDR3 totals 13 residues. The germline V gene has CDR1 LNHDA and CDR2 SQIVND (reference sequence).

This chain connects TRBV27 to TRBJ1-2; the TRBD1 assignment by TCRdb is unverifiable without DNA. Germline CDR1 is MNHEY and CDR2 is SMNVEV (reference sequence). The CDR3 has 16 residues. CDR3 sequence: CASSLLGTATNYGYTF.

This sequence joins TRBV19 and TRBJ2-5; the TCRdb D gene call, TRBD2, has no DNA to confirm it. Germline V CDR1 and CDR2: LNHDA, SQIVND (reference sequence). The CDR3 has 16 residues. This CDR3 reads CASTLGVLSAGETQYF.

The chain is built from TRBV27 and TRBJ2-7; the D call from TCRdb, TRBD1, cannot be confirmed without DNA. This CDR3 has 16 residues. Germline CDR1 MNHEY, CDR2 SMNVEV (reference sequence). The CDR3: CASSKRSGTGPNEQYF.

This chain connects TRBV6-2 or TRBV6-3 to TRBJ2-1. The germline gives CDR1 MNHEY, CDR2 SVGEGT. The CDR3 consists of 16 residues. CDR3 region: CASSYLTGRAYNEQFF.

The rearrangement uses TRBV12-3 or TRBV12-4 and TRBJ1-2. CDR3 length equals 12 residues. The CDR3 here is CASSLSEYGYTF.

The chain carries TRBV25-1 and TRBJ2-1; no DNA is available, so the TRBD1 call from TCRdb remains unchecked. Germline loops: CDR1 MGHDK, CDR2 SYGVNS. This CDR3 is built from 15 residues. The CDR3 region is CASSEPGTGGEEQFF.

The gene calls are TRBV28 and TRBJ2-7; TCRdb's D gene call, TRBD2, goes unchecked for lack of DNA. Germline CDR1 and CDR2: MDHEN and SYDVKM. This CDR3 comprises 15 residues. CDR3: CASSSSGRYTYEQYF.

This rearrangement joins TRBV6-5 to TRBJ2-3; lacking DNA, the TRBD2 call made by TCRdb goes unchecked. Germline V CDR1 and CDR2: MNHEY, SVGAGI. The CDR3 extends over 16 amino acids. The CDR3 sequence: CASSYLGLAGTDTQYF.

The genes are TRBV7-2 and TRBJ1-5. This CDR3 is 15 amino acids long. Germline V CDR1 and CDR2: SGHTA, FQGNSA. CDR3 in amino acids: CASSPGTAVNQPQHF.

The rearrangement joins TRBV5-6 to TRBJ2-1; checking the TCRdb D call of TRBD1 is not possible without DNA. This CDR3 has 14 amino acids. The germline V gene encodes CDR1 SGHDT and CDR2 YYEEEE. This chain's CDR3 is CASSFGGSHNEQFF.

This chain's CDR3 is CASSIQLGGGSTDTQYF. The chain combines TRBV12-3 or TRBV12-4 with TRBJ2-3; TCRdb's D call of TRBD2 is untestable without DNA. This CDR3 spans 17 amino acids.

The chain has TRBV20-1 and TRBJ1-5; TCRdb calls TRBD1, which cannot be checked without DNA. The germline CDR1 and CDR2 sequences are DFQATT and SNEGSKA (reference sequence). The CDR3 has 15 residues. CDR3 sequence: CSARGGHLSNQPQHF.

This chain connects TRBV29-1 to TRBJ1-1. Germline V CDR1 and CDR2: SQVTM, ANQGSEA. The CDR3 contains 12 residues. Here the CDR3 reads CSVAAGKTEAFF.

CDR3 in amino acids: CASSSRLRGETGELFF. The V gene is TRBV7-8, the J gene TRBJ2-2; the TRBD1 assignment by TCRdb is unverifiable without DNA. Germline V gene lookup returns CDR1 SGHVS and CDR2 FQNEAQ. This CDR3 has 16 residues. The variable domain in full, with the rest retrieved from reference TRBV7-8 and TRBJ2-2, is GAGVSQSPRYKVAKRGQDVALRCDPISGHVSLFWYQQALGQGPEFLTYFQNEAQLDKSGLPSDRFFAERPEGSVSTLKIQRTQQEDSAVYLCASSSRLRGETGELFFGEGSRLTVL.